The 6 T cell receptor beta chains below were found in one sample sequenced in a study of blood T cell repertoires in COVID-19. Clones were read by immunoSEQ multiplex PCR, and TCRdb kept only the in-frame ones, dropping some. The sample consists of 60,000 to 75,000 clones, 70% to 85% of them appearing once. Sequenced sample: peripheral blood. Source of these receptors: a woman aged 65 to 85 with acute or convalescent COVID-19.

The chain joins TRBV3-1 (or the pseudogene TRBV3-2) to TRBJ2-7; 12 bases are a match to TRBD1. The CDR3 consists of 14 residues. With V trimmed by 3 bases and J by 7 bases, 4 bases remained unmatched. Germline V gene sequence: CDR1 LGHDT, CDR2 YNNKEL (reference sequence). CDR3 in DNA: TGTGCCAGCAGCCAGGGACAGGGGGCGCTTGAGCAGTACTTC. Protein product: CASSQGQGALEQYF.

CDR3 sequence reads: CASSKPDMGWETQYF. The DNA for the CDR3 is TGTGCCAGCAGCAAACCGGACATGGGGTGGGAGACCCAGTACTTC. V usage is TRBV21-1 and J usage is TRBJ2-5; the table's D call of TRBD1 was not tested on the DNA. TRBV21-1 is deemed a pseudogene. This CDR3 comprises 15 residues.

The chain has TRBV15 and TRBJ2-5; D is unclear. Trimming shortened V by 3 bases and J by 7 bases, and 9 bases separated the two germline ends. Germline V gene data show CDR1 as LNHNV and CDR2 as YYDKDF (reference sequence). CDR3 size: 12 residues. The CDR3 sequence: CATSSARGTQYF. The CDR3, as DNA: TGTGCCACCAGCAGTGCAAGAGGGACCCAGTACTTC.

This CDR3 reads CASSWGQTYGNTIYF. Written as DNA, the CDR3 is TGTGCCAGCAGCTGGGGGCAAACTTATGGAAACACCATATATTTT. The rearrangement joins TRBV3-1 (or the pseudogene TRBV3-2) to TRBJ1-3; possibly TRBD1 for D (6 bases). Germline CDR1 reads LGHDT; CDR2 reads YNNKEL (reference sequence). Trimming pared 5 bases from V and 3 bases from J, leaving 14 bases between. This CDR3 is built from 15 residues.

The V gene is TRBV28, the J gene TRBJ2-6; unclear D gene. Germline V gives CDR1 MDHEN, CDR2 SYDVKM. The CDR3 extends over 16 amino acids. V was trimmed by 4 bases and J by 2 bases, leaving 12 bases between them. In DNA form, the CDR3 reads TGTGCCAGCAGTTCCCCAGGAATTGCTGGGGCCAACGTCCTGACTTTC. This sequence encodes CASSSPGIAGANVLTF.

The CDR3, as DNA: TGTGCCAGCAGCTTCTTTGCGGGGGGGAGCACAGATACGCAGTATTTT. Amino acid sequence: CASSFFAGGSTDTQYF. The chain links TRBV11-3 to TRBJ2-3; 9 bases agree with TRBD2. Germline V gene lookup returns CDR1 SGHNT and CDR2 YENEEA. The CDR3 covers 16 residues. The J segment lost 0 bases and the V segment lost 3 bases, leaving 4 bases of the junction unmatched.